The text below deals with one T cell receptor (beta chain). The sample originates from a study of blood T cell repertoires in COVID-19. Here immunoSEQ multiplex PCR was the method, and the copy in TCRdb shows in-frame clones only, minus some. The sample includes about 290,000 clones, roughly 80% of them seen just once. Germline V lookup: CDR1 SGHKS, CDR2 YYEKEE (reference sequence). Trimming stripped 0 bases from V and 2 bases from J, with 11 bases between. The CDR3 contains 15 residues. The sequence derives from a woman aged 50 to 60 with active or convalescent COVID-19. This sequence joins TRBV5-5 and TRBJ1-2; D gene ambiguous. The sample consisted of peripheral blood. CDR3 bases: TGTGCCAGCAGCTTGGCCCCCGGGTCCAACTATGGCTACACCTTC. Translated, it gives CASSLAPGSNYGYTF.